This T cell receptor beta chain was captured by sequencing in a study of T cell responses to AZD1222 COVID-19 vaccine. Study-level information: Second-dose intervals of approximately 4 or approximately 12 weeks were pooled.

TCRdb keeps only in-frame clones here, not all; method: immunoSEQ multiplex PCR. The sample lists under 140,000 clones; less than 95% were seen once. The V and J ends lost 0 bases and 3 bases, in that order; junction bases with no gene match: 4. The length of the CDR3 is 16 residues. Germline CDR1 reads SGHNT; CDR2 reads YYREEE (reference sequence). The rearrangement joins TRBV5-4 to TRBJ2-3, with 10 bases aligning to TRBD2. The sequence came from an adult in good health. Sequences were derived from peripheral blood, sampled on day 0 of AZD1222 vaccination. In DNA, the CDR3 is TGTGCCAGCAGCTTGGCCGTAGCGGGGGGTACAGATACGCAGTATTTT. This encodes CASSLAVAGGTDTQYF.